This TCR beta chain was sequenced during a study of identical twins (dated by TCRdb to 2015 to 2016). For the study in its entirety: The study deep-sequenced TCR alpha and beta repertoires from monozygotic twins, unrelated adults of various ages and cord blood to test whether fetal clonotypes persist. To rule out contamination, the twin experiments were replicated at different times with different library preparation protocols.

Many counts were recorded for this clonotype. Its antigen target is currently unknown. Base qualities are missing; no much larger clone stands one base away. Every donor in the study was a healthy Caucasian. Three unrelated non-twin adults were also sequenced: a male aged 18 to 30, a male aged 50 to 60 and a female aged 50 to 60. Using Miltenyi CD45RO+ enrichment and human naive T-cell isolation kits, memory (CD45RO+) and naive T cells were isolated from PBMC. Library prep was done by 5' RACE. The sequencing machine was an Illumina HiSeq 2000. Template switching introduced a universal primer binding site; the final cDNA contained a unique molecular identifier, enabling accurate counting of TCR cDNA molecules. First-strand cDNA for TCR alpha and beta chains was synthesized from specific primers in the conserved constant-segment region. Each cDNA library was double barcoded, with a SMART-Mk sample barcode plus Illumina barcodes, to control for contamination. TruSeq adapter sequences and Illumina sample barcodes were added in two successive PCR steps. The Illumina HiSeq platform was used with custom primers to sequence TCR alpha and beta cDNA libraries. Per the authors' processing: Raw reads were processed with MiGEC to extract unique molecular identifiers, and MiXCR was used to determine CDR3 positions. For each individual, recombination models were inferred using an EM algorithm with the repgenHMM and IGoR tools. The analysis of shared clonotypes was done with the tcR package in R, with sharing normalized by the product of cloneset sizes. Out-of-frame nonproductive sequences were analyzed to study raw recombination free of thymic and clonal selection effects. In-frame beta chains were kept once TCRdb had trimmed the public reads at Q25 with fastp and called clones with MiXCR. Each entry merges the rows of one CDR3 protein and shows their most common DNA and genes. TCRdb assigned the V and J calls; the authors' analysis was not used. Across this sample there are about 340,000 distinct CDR3 sequences, with approximately 9.1% seen only once. The ten largest clones represent more than 8% of the sample.

General findings and caveats noted by the study authors: Compared with coincidental sharing between unrelated individuals, out-of-frame TCR alpha sequences shared between twins showed an excess of sequences with low generation probability. Abundant cord blood beta clonotypes had fewer insertions, young adult naive repertoires showed a similar but weaker trend, and memory repertoires showed no such trend. Zero-insertion analyses could be partly confounded by invariant T cells such as MAIT and iNKT, although diverse VJ usage argued against such confounding for most clonotypes. Excess twin sharing in beta out-of-frame sequences was weaker because fewer shared sequences lowered the signal-to-noise ratio. In monozygotic twins, recombination models systematically underestimated out-of-frame TCR alpha sharing, but the models matched the sharing seen between unrelated individuals. Because the same donors could not be followed over many years, the conclusions relied on cross-sectional statistical analysis.

Reading from cysteine to phenylalanine, the CDR3 counts 16 amino acids. Only the CDR3 DNA stays, 48 bases, in frame from base 1. From a lookup of the germline V gene, CDR1 and CDR2 are SGHVS and FQNEAQ. V is clipped by 2 bases and J by 9 bases, and the sequence between their germline boundaries is 20 bases long. The receptor comes from a woman aged 45 to 65 in good health. Material: naive T cells sorted from blood. The intended sense of this specimen's cell subset or site label: cells isolated with a human naive T-cell isolation kit. The chain uses TRBV7-8 and TRBJ2-1; the D gene is unclear. This receptor carries the CDR3 CASSLKWIHPNSEQFF. The bases are TGTGCCAGCAGCTTAAAGTGGATCCACCCCAACAGTGAGCAGTTCTTC.